What follows are 27 T cell receptor beta chains derived from one specimen sequenced in a study of blood T cell repertoires in COVID-19. Clones were read by immunoSEQ multiplex PCR, and TCRdb kept only the in-frame ones, dropping some. The table shows approximately 220,000 clones, with 80% to 90% occurring only once. The sequencing input was PBMCs or T cells enriched from blood (not recorded which). These receptor sequences come from a woman in her forties with acute COVID-19.

This chain joins TRBV7-8 and TRBJ2-6; 9 bases match TRBD2. Trimming removed 6 bases from V and 5 bases from J; junction bases left unmatched: 5. Looked up from germline, CDR1 is SGHVS and CDR2 is FQNEAQ. The CDR3 length is 15 residues. CDR3 protein: CASRRGGGWANVLTF. The CDR3 DNA reads TGTGCCAGCAGGCGGGGGGGAGGCTGGGCCAACGTCCTGACTTTC.

V usage is TRBV18 and J usage is TRBJ2-1; D is ambiguous. This CDR3 contains 13 residues. The V end was cut by 4 bases, the J end by 5 bases, with 9 bases between. CDR1 and CDR2 (germline): KGHSH, LQKENI. The CDR3 DNA reads as TGTGCCAGCTCACAGTCGAGTAACAATGAGCAGTTCTTC. Its protein product is CASSQSSNNEQFF.

The chain uses TRBV27 and TRBJ2-7; 9 nucleotides agree with TRBD2. With V trimmed by 2 bases and J by 2 bases, 16 bases remained unmatched. Germline V lookup: CDR1 MNHEY, CDR2 SMNVEV (reference sequence). The CDR3 contains 19 residues. The CDR3 is CASSLGWRREGDWAYEQYF. The CDR3 bases are TGTGCCAGCAGTTTAGGGTGGCGGCGGGAGGGTGATTGGGCCTACGAGCAGTACTTC.

CDR3 sequence (DNA): TGTGCCAGCAGTTTAGTGAGGGATCACCAGCCCCAGCATTTT. This encodes CASSLVRDHQPQHF. The chain couples TRBV28 to TRBJ1-5; D gene uncertain. CDR1 MDHEN and CDR2 SYDVKM come from the germline V gene. The CDR3 is 14 residues long. The V end lost 2 bases, the J end lost 7 bases, and 12 bases lay between the germline ends.

The gene calls are TRBV3-1 (or the pseudogene TRBV3-2) and TRBJ1-1; 9 nucleotides agree with TRBD1. CDR1 and CDR2 from the germline V gene are LGHDT and YNNKEL (reference sequence). This CDR3 region has 18 residues. With V trimmed by 4 bases and J by 0 bases, 12 bases remained unmatched. The CDR3 sequence is CASSLRTGGASMNTEAFF. The DNA for the CDR3 is TGTGCCAGCAGCCTAAGAACAGGGGGCGCTTCTATGAACACTGAAGCTTTCTTT.

The J gene is TRBJ2-5, the V gene TRBV7-9; TRBD2 agrees at 13 bases. V was pared by 6 bases and J by 2 bases, with 3 bases of the junction left unmatched. This CDR3 region has 15 residues. Germline V CDR1 and CDR2: SEHNR, FQNEAQ (reference sequence). CDR3 DNA sequence: TGTGCCAGCAGACCGGGACTAGCGGGACAAGAGACCCAGTACTTC. Its translation is CASRPGLAGQETQYF.

J is TRBJ1-1 and V is TRBV19, with 9 bases aligning to TRBD1. CDR1 LNHDA and CDR2 SQIVND come from the germline V gene (reference sequence). After removal of 3 bases from V and 4 bases from J, the junction contained 3 bases not matched to a gene. The CDR3 consists of 14 residues. The CDR3 spells CASSMNRGPTEAFF. The CDR3 DNA is TGTGCCAGTAGTATGAACAGGGGGCCCACTGAAGCTTTCTTT.

The rearrangement uses TRBV20-1 and TRBJ1-5; a possible D gene is TRBD1 (6 bases). Germline V CDR1 and CDR2: DFQATT, SNEGSKA (reference sequence). This CDR3 comprises 17 residues. V dropped 3 bases and J dropped 2 bases, with 20 bases sitting between them. CDR3 residues: CSASASTRGRRNQPQHF. The CDR3 nucleotides are TGCAGTGCTAGTGCTTCTACCAGGGGTAGGCGCAATCAGCCCCAGCATTTT.

The rearrangement links TRBV4-3 to TRBJ2-6; maybe TRBD1 (6 bases). V was trimmed by 3 bases and J by 2 bases, leaving 11 bases between them. Germline V gene sequence: CDR1 LGHNA, CDR2 YSLEER. The CDR3 spans 16 residues. The CDR3 bases are TGCGCCAGCAGCCAGCGTCACAGGGCTGGGGCCAACGTCCTGACTTTC. It translates to CASSQRHRAGANVLTF.

The rearrangement links TRBV25-1 to TRBJ2-7; the D gene is possibly TRBD2 (5 bases). This CDR3 is 14 amino acids long. Germline loops: CDR1 MGHDK, CDR2 SYGVNS. The V gene lost 6 bases and the J gene lost 9 bases, with 21 bases spanning the gap. The CDR3 here is CASSDPGEGFVQYF. The CDR3 DNA reads TGTGCCAGCAGCGACCCCGGAGAGGGATTTGTGCAGTACTTC.

The chain has TRBV18 and TRBJ1-5; 9 positions match TRBD1. The CDR3 has 15 amino acids. V shed 6 bases, J shed 4 bases, and the junction held 7 bases outside the gene matches. In germline, CDR1 is KGHSH, CDR2 LQKENI. Here the CDR3 DNA reads TGTGCCAGCTCGGCAGGGACAGGGAGGAATCAGCCCCAGCATTTT. Protein product: CASSAGTGRNQPQHF.

The chain employs TRBV10-2 and TRBJ1-5, with D possibly being TRBD1 (5 bases). V lost 4 bases and J lost 2, with 15 bases in between. Germline assignment: CDR1 WSHSY and CDR2 SAAADI. This CDR3 region has 16 residues. In nucleotides, the CDR3 is TGCGCCAGCAGTGGTGGGGGAGGTGTAGGCAATCAGCCCCAGCATTTT. It yields the protein CASSGGGGVGNQPQHF.

The chain carries TRBV5-1 and TRBJ2-1; weak D call: TRBD2 (6 bases). CDR3 length: 15 amino acids. The V gene's germline CDR1 is SGHRS and CDR2 YFSETQ. V lost 2 bases, J lost 6 bases, and 15 bases lay in between. CDR3 sequence: CASSFGYTSPNEQFF. DNA of the CDR3: TGCGCCAGCAGCTTTGGGTATACTAGCCCCAATGAGCAGTTCTTC.

In DNA form, the CDR3 reads TGTGCCAGCAGCTCCCCCGGACGGGGGCCCCAGCATTTT. This translates into CASSSPGRGPQHF. V is TRBV12-3 or TRBV12-4 and J is TRBJ1-5; D is unresolved. The CDR3 is made up of 13 amino acids. Trimming stripped 6 bases from V and 9 bases from J, with 15 bases between.

This clone was recorded only once. The chain is built from TRBV5-1 and TRBJ2-7; no clear D. Trimming removed 3 bases from V and 1 base from J, with 14 bases in between. The CDR3 covers 15 residues. Looked up from germline, CDR1 is SGHRS and CDR2 is YFSETQ. CDR3: CASSSTGSSSYEQYF. The CDR3 coding sequence is TGCGCCAGCAGCTCCACCGGGTCTTCTTCCTACGAGCAGTACTTC.

DNA for the CDR3: TGCAGCGCTGTCGGCCGGGACAGGGCGATTGATGGCTACACCTTC. Its translation is CSAVGRDRAIDGYTF. The chain joins TRBV29-1 to TRBJ1-2; 9 positions agree with TRBD1. CDR3 length: 15 residues. The ends lost 7 bases at V and 6 bases at J; junction bases unmatched: 15. CDR1 SQVTM and CDR2 ANQGSEA come from the germline V gene.

The chain employs TRBV7-6 and TRBJ2-1, with 8 bases aligning to TRBD1. The ends lost 5 bases at V and 4 bases at J; junction bases unmatched: 4. The CDR3 length is 14 residues. CDR1 is SGHVS, CDR2 FNYEAQ, per germline. CDR3 coding DNA: TGTGCCAGCAGCCTACAGGGGGGATACAATGAGCAGTTCTTC. Its translation: CASSLQGGYNEQFF.

The V call is TRBV3-1 (or the pseudogene TRBV3-2), the J call TRBJ1-5; perhaps TRBD1 as D (5 bases). The CDR3 has 14 amino acids. CDR1 and CDR2 (germline): LGHDT, YNNKEL (reference sequence). The V and J ends lost 1 base and 6 bases respectively, with 10 bases between them. The CDR3, as DNA: TGTGCCAGCAGCCAAGGGGGCAGCCCTCAGCCCCAGCATTTT. It codes for CASSQGGSPQPQHF.

DNA for the CDR3: TGTGCCAGCAGCTTAGATATTTCGGGAGGTACTGAAGCTTTCTTT. Translating it yields CASSLDISGGTEAFF. The chain carries TRBV11-2 and TRBJ1-1, with D hard to call. Germline lookup yields CDR1 SGHAT and CDR2 FQNNGV. V lost 0 bases and J 5 bases, leaving 13 bases between the germline ends. The length of the CDR3 is 15 residues.

The count of this clone is one. This rearrangement joins TRBV6-2 or TRBV6-3 to TRBJ1-5, with D unresolved. The CDR3 is 12 residues long. Deletions cut 5 bases from V and 7 bases from J, with 9 bases between. Germline V CDR1 and CDR2: MNHEY, SVGEGT. CDR3 nucleotides: TGTGCCAGCAGTAGAGGTTGGCAGCCCCAGCATTTT. Protein product: CASSRGWQPQHF.

This clone came up a few times. This sequence joins TRBV9 and TRBJ1-1, with D hard to call. From germline, CDR1 is SGDLS and CDR2 YYNGEE. The CDR3 spans 15 residues. Deletions cut 0 bases from V and 2 bases from J, with 11 bases between. The CDR3 sequence is CASSVVRLLNTEAFF. The CDR3 nucleotides read TGTGCCAGCAGCGTAGTGCGGTTACTTAACACTGAAGCTTTCTTT.

The chain couples TRBV6-5 to TRBJ2-3, with a weak D call TRBD2 (6 bases). The CDR3 runs to 16 residues. Per the germline V gene, CDR1 is MNHEY and CDR2 is SVGAGI. V shed 0 bases and J shed 1 base, with 11 bases lying between them. CDR3 bases: TGTGCCAGCAGTTACTCCGGGACGGGAGGCACAGATACGCAGTATTTT. Encoded protein: CASSYSGTGGTDTQYF.

The chain couples TRBV29-1 to TRBJ2-3; D ambiguous. The CDR3 is 11 amino acids. The germline V and J ends were trimmed by 7 bases and 3 bases, with 8 bases remaining between them. The germline gives CDR1 SQVTM, CDR2 ANQGSEA. The CDR3 coding sequence is TGCAGCGCCGGTCAAACAGATACGCAGTATTTT. This encodes CSAGQTDTQYF.

The chain carries TRBV18 and TRBJ1-4, with D maybe TRBD1 (5 bases). V gave up 1 base and J gave up 4 bases, with 7 bases separating them. In germline, CDR1 is KGHSH, CDR2 LQKENI. The CDR3 length is 14 residues. The CDR3 loop is CASSPQGLNEKLFF. As DNA, the CDR3 is TGTGCCAGCTCACCACAGGGGCTTAATGAAAAACTGTTTTTT.

The rearrangement links TRBV11-2 to TRBJ1-1, with TRBD1 matching 11 bases. V lost 6 bases, J lost 4 bases, and 7 bases stayed unmatched. The CDR3 totals 15 residues. CDR1 and CDR2 (germline): SGHAT, FQNNGV. The CDR3 sequence: CASRSPGTGGTEAFF. For the CDR3, the DNA is TGTGCCAGCAGATCCCCCGGGACAGGGGGCACTGAAGCTTTCTTT.

The chain couples TRBV5-5 to TRBJ1-2; D possibly corresponds to TRBD1 (6 bases). Trimming stripped 2 bases from V and 4 bases from J, with 9 bases between. Germline V gene sequence: CDR1 SGHKS, CDR2 YYEKEE (reference sequence). The CDR3 is 13 residues long. The CDR3 DNA is TGTGCCAGCAGCTTCGGGACAACCTATGGCTACACCTTC. It codes for CASSFGTTYGYTF.

The V and J genes are TRBV9 and TRBJ2-2, with 8 bases that match TRBD1. There are 16 residues in the CDR3. The germline gives CDR1 SGDLS, CDR2 YYNGEE. With V trimmed by 3 bases and J by 2 bases, 6 bases remained unmatched. The CDR3 DNA sequence: TGTGCCAGCAGCGCGTGGACAGGGCAAAACACCGGGGAGCTGTTTTTT. Translating gives CASSAWTGQNTGELFF.